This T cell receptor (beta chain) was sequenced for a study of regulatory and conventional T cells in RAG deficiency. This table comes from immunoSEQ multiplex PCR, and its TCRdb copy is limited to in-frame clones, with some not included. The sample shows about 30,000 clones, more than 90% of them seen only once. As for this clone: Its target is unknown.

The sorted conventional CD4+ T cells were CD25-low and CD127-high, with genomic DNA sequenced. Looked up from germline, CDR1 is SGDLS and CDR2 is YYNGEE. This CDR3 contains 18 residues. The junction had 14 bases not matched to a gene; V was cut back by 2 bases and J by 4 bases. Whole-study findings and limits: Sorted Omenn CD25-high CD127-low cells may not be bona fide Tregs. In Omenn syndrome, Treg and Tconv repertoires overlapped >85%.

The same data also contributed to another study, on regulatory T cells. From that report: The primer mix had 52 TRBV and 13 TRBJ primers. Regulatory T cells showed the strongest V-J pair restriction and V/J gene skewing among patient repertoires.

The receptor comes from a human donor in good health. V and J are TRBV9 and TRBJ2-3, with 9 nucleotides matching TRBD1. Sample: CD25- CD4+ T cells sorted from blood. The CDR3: CASSVGVGDRVVADTQYF. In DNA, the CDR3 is TGTGCCAGCAGCGTTGGGGTGGGGGACAGGGTGGTTGCAGATACGCAGTATTTT.